These 9 T cell receptor beta chains originate from one sample sequenced in a study of T-cell reconstitution after alpha-beta-depleted transplantation in children. Unique molecular identifiers were used to barcode this TCRbeta library. TCRdb processed the PCR reads anew with MiXCR; each CDR3 protein has one entry. The data hold approximately 630,000 distinct CDR3 sequences, with roughly 14% observed a single time. This sample comprised PBMCs, obtained before TCRalphabeta/CD19-depleted stem cell transplant. The receptors were gathered from a girl aged 2-10 years with congenital amegakaryocytic thrombocytopenia, due to receive a stem cell transplant.

This clonotype was recorded at least ten times. The chain couples TRBV20-1 to TRBJ2-1; D might be TRBD2 (6 bases). The CDR3 runs 14 residues. Trimming stripped 1 base from V and 5 bases from J, with 12 bases between. Germline loops: CDR1 DFQATT, CDR2 SNEGSKA (reference sequence). CDR3 nucleotides: TGCAGTGCTAGAGCCACTAGCACACACAATGAGCAGTTCTTC. Protein: CSARATSTHNEQFF.

This clonotype showed up many times. V is TRBV20-1 and J is TRBJ2-7, with 9 positions matching TRBD2. CDR3 length: 16 amino acids. CDR1 DFQATT and CDR2 SNEGSKA come from the germline V gene (reference sequence). With 0 bases clipped from V and 3 bases from J, the junction kept 9 bases outside the gene matches. Here the CDR3 DNA reads TGCAGTGCTAGAGATCTCGAGGGAGCGGGGGGCTACGAGCAGTACTTC. Amino acid sequence: CSARDLEGAGGYEQYF.

The chain recombines TRBV25-1 with TRBJ2-3; TRBD1 or TRBD2 may be the D gene (6 bases each). CDR1 MGHDK and CDR2 SYGVNS come from the germline V gene. The V end was cut by 2 bases, the J end by 2 bases, with 17 bases between. The CDR3 is 17 residues long. CDR3 DNA sequence: TGTGCCAGCAGTGAACTTAGCCAGGGGAGGTCCACAGATACGCAGTATTTT. This codes for CASSELSQGRSTDTQYF.

Only a few counts were recorded for this clonotype. This rearrangement joins TRBV15 to TRBJ2-7, with 9 bases matching TRBD2. The V segment lost 5 bases and the J segment 4 bases; nucleotides outside the gene matches: 12. This CDR3 has 16 amino acids. Per the germline V gene, CDR1 is LNHNV and CDR2 is YYDKDF (reference sequence). The CDR3 spells CATSARGGLANYEQYF. CDR3 nucleotides: TGTGCCACCAGCGCTCGGGGAGGACTAGCGAATTACGAGCAGTACTTC.

The V call is TRBV15, the J call TRBJ1-2; unclear D gene. V lost 4 bases to trimming and J lost 4 bases, with 22 bases between them. Per the germline V gene, CDR1 is LNHNV and CDR2 is YYDKDF (reference sequence). The CDR3 has 17 amino acids. CDR3 region: CATSKGGSSELIYGYTF. The CDR3 DNA follows: TGTGCCACCAGCAAAGGAGGGTCCTCCGAGCTCATCTATGGCTACACCTTC.

This chain uses TRBV12-3 or TRBV12-4 with TRBJ2-7, with a tentative D call TRBD2 (5 bases). The length of the CDR3 is 13 residues. V lost 9 bases and J lost 2, with 14 bases in between. In DNA form, the CDR3 reads TGTGCCAGTCGGGAAGATGGGACCTACGAGCAGTACTTC. It yields the protein CASREDGTYEQYF.

Ten or more counts support this clonotype. The chain has TRBV7-8 and TRBJ1-2; 7 bases line up with TRBD1. Germline assignment: CDR1 SGHVS and CDR2 FQNEAQ. The CDR3 loop spans 15 amino acids. With V trimmed by 1 base and J by 5 bases, 7 bases remained unmatched. CDR3 loop: CASSLVDRFIYGYTF. CDR3 nucleotides: TGTGCCAGCAGCTTAGTGGACAGGTTTATATATGGCTACACCTTC.

The genes are TRBV5-1 and TRBJ2-7; 7 bases are shared with TRBD1. Germline-derived CDR1 and CDR2 are SGHRS and YFSETQ. The CDR3 is 14 amino acids. The V gene end was trimmed by 4 bases and the J gene end by 1 base; junction bases not matched to a gene: 5. The CDR3 sequence is CASSERDSSYEQYF. Written as DNA, the CDR3 is TGCGCCAGCAGCGAACGGGACAGTTCCTACGAGCAGTACTTC.

This chain joins TRBV3-1 and TRBJ2-7; D perhaps matches TRBD1 (5 bases). CDR1 is LGHDT, CDR2 YNNKEL, per germline (reference sequence). V lost 0 bases, J lost 6 bases, and 9 bases lay in between. The CDR3 contains 13 residues. The CDR3 region has the DNA TGTGCCAGCAGCCAAGATCAGGGCGGCGAGCAGTACTTC. It codes for CASSQDQGGEQYF.